This is a list of T cell receptor beta chains from one sample in a study of cytomegalovirus exposure and HLA in healthy donors. The table came from immunoSEQ multiplex PCR; TCRdb's copy has only in-frame clones and leaves some out. The sample data list about 50,000 clones. The sequencing input was PBMCs. These receptors all come from a woman aged 55-69 years in good health and CMV-seropositive. Each CDR3 is given with its conserved first and last residue. D genes are given only for firm matches.

CDR3 length	J gene	D gene	V gene	CDR3 protein	CDR3 DNA
13	TRBJ2-7	-	TRBV7-2	CASSSSRGYEQYF	TGTGCCAGCAGTTCCTCCCGAGGCTACGAGCAGTACTTC
14	TRBJ2-1	-	TRBV5-1	CASSSIPSYNEQFF	TGCGCCAGCAGTAGCATCCCCTCCTACAATGAGCAGTTCTTC
14	TRBJ2-7	TRBD2	TRBV5-1	CASRRLADSYEQYF	TGCGCCAGCAGACGTCTAGCGGATTCCTACGAGCAGTACTTC
14	TRBJ1-1	TRBD1	TRBV6-4	CASSATGGDTEAFF	TGTGCCAGCAGTGCCACAGGGGGGGACACTGAAGCTTTCTTT
14	TRBJ2-2	-	TRBV9	CASSVSGLTGELFF	TGTGCCAGCAGCGTATCAGGGCTGACCGGGGAGCTGTTTTTT
13	TRBJ2-7	TRBD1	TRBV5-5	CASSPGGASEQYF	TGTGCCAGCAGCCCAGGGGGCGCGTCCGAGCAGTACTTC
17	TRBJ2-5	TRBD1	TRBV19	CASSIGRGQSQGETQYF	TGTGCCAGTAGTATAGGTAGGGGACAGTCCCAAGGGGAGACCCAGTACTTC
16	TRBJ1-1	TRBD1	TRBV4-1	CASSQQGGMRNTEAFF	TGCGCCAGCAGCCAACAGGGGGGTATGAGGAACACTGAAGCTTTCTTT
13	TRBJ2-2	TRBD1	TRBV7-9	CASSHSTGSWLFF	TGTGCCAGCAGCCACTCGACAGGGAGTTGGCTGTTTTTT
19	TRBJ2-7	TRBD2	TRBV4-1	CASSQDENLAGGTSYEQYF	TGCGCCAGCAGCCAAGACGAAAATTTAGCGGGGGGCACCTCCTACGAGCAGTACTTC
16	TRBJ1-2	TRBD1	TRBV5-1	CASSRDRGGTNYGYTF	TGCGCCAGCAGCCGTGACAGGGGAGGAACTAACTATGGCTACACCTTC
12	TRBJ1-1	TRBD1	TRBV5-4	CASRRQGGEAFF	TGTGCCAGCAGGAGACAGGGTGGTGAAGCTTTCTTT
15	TRBJ1-4	-	TRBV4-1	CASSQESRDNEKLFF	TGCGCCAGCAGCCAAGAGTCCAGGGATAACGAAAAACTGTTTTTT
15	TRBJ2-6	-	TRBV5-1	CASSPGSTGANVLTF	TGCGCCAGCAGCCCGGGTTCCACTGGGGCCAACGTCCTGACTTTC